Following are 10 T cell receptor beta chains from one sample sequenced in a study of blood T cell repertoires in COVID-19 (dated by TCRdb to 2019 to 2021). Libraries were prepared through the immunoSEQ multiplex PCR assay. The table was pulled from immuneACCESS by TCRdb, which kept in-frame rearrangements only. Such tables lose some clones; where checked, under half of the loss comes from unresolved V genes, and the rest has no known cause. The sample yields some 70,000 clones; approximately 90% were counted once. The ten largest clones add up to 2.5% to 3% of the sample. Sequenced input: peripheral blood. The receptors come from a man aged 45-65 years with acute or convalescent COVID-19.

This clone was counted a few times. This chain uses TRBV5-1 with TRBJ2-1; 7 bases match TRBD2. The CDR3 is 14 amino acids. The J segment lost 7 bases and the V segment lost 2 bases, leaving 6 bases of the junction unmatched. CDR1 and CDR2 (germline): SGHRS, YFSETQ. This CDR3 reads CASSLGLGRNEQFF. Written as DNA, the CDR3 is TGCGCCAGCAGCTTAGGACTAGGTAGAAATGAGCAGTTCTTC.

The chain carries TRBV5-1 and TRBJ2-1, with a weak D call TRBD1 (5 bases). Between the trimmed V and J ends, which lost 0 bases and 4 bases, there was a span of 8 bases. Germline V lookup: CDR1 SGHRS, CDR2 YFSETQ. The CDR3 length is 14 residues. CDR3 protein: CASSLDGAYNEQFF. The DNA for the CDR3 is TGCGCCAGCAGCTTGGATGGGGCATACAATGAGCAGTTCTTC.

The chain uses TRBV5-6 and TRBJ2-1, with D possibly TRBD2 on 6 matching bases. This CDR3 contains 12 residues. The V gene's germline CDR1 is SGHDT and CDR2 YYEEEE. Trimming cost V 5 bases and J 6 bases, with 9 bases left between them. CDR3 bases: TGTGCCAGCAGTACTAGCAGCAATGAGCAGTTCTTC. Residues: CASSTSSNEQFF. Variable domain in full (rest from reference TRBV5-6 and TRBJ2-1): DAGVTQSPTHLIKTRGQQVTLRCSPKSGHDTVSWYQQALGQGPQFIFQYYEEEERQRGNFPDRFSGHQFPNYSSELNVNALLLGDSALYLCASSTSSNEQFFGPGTRLTVL.

The rearrangement uses TRBV30 and TRBJ1-1; TRBD1 is a possible D gene (6 bases). The CDR3 is made up of 12 amino acids. The germline V gene encodes CDR1 GTSNPN and CDR2 SVGIG (reference sequence). Trimming took off 3 bases at V and 5 bases at J, with 10 bases between the two ends. The CDR3 DNA reads as TGTGCCTGGAGCAGGGGACAAACTGAAGCTTTCTTT. Translation: CAWSRGQTEAFF.

This clone has only one observation. The CDR3 DNA reads TGTGCCAGCAGTTCTAGCTCCTACAATGAGCAGTTCTTC. The encoded protein is CASSSSSYNEQFF. The chain couples TRBV12-3 or TRBV12-4 to TRBJ2-1; no definite D call. The CDR3 has 13 amino acids. Trimming took off 4 bases at V and 0 bases at J, with 4 bases between the two ends.

The chain uses TRBV6-5 and TRBJ1-6; D gene uncertain. Per germline, CDR1 MNHEY and CDR2 SVGAGI. Deletions cut 6 bases from V and 7 bases from J, with 16 bases between. The CDR3 totals 15 residues. The CDR3 sequence: CASRSSFNGNSPLHF. For the CDR3, the DNA is TGTGCCAGCAGGTCCTCATTTAACGGGAATTCACCCCTCCACTTT.

This clone is a singleton in its sample. The chain carries TRBV10-2 and TRBJ1-3; TRBD1 might be the D (6 bases). The CDR3 covers 17 residues. Per germline, CDR1 WSHSY and CDR2 SAAADI. Trimming pared 5 bases from V and 8 bases from J, leaving 25 bases between. The CDR3 here is CASSFGFYRGARDTIYF. The CDR3, as DNA: TGCGCCAGCAGTTTTGGCTTTTATCGGGGGGCGCGGGACACCATATATTTT.

The chain employs TRBV12-3 or TRBV12-4 and TRBJ1-1; no reliable D call. This CDR3 has 12 amino acids. Deletions cut 8 bases from V and 5 bases from J, with 12 bases between. The CDR3 loop reads CASAFTGTEAFF. DNA of the CDR3: TGTGCCAGCGCCTTCACCGGGACTGAAGCTTTCTTT.

The chain links TRBV5-4 to TRBJ1-3; maybe TRBD1 (5 bases). The germline gives CDR1 SGHNT, CDR2 YYREEE (reference sequence). The CDR3 length is 15 residues. Between the trimmed V and J ends, which lost 4 bases and 4 bases, there was a span of 15 bases. The CDR3 protein is CASSASTVAGNTIYF. The DNA for the CDR3 is TGTGCCAGCAGCGCGTCGACAGTAGCCGGAAACACCATATATTTT.

This rearrangement joins TRBV7-2 to TRBJ2-6, with 12 bases identical to TRBD1. Germline lookup yields CDR1 SGHTA and CDR2 FQGNSA. The CDR3 extends over 17 amino acids. V trimming: 5 bases; J trimming: 3 bases; junction bases outside the gene matches: 5. The CDR3 is CASSRDRGLFGANVLTF. The CDR3 DNA sequence: TGTGCCAGCAGCCGGGACAGGGGGCTATTTGGGGCCAACGTCCTGACTTTC.